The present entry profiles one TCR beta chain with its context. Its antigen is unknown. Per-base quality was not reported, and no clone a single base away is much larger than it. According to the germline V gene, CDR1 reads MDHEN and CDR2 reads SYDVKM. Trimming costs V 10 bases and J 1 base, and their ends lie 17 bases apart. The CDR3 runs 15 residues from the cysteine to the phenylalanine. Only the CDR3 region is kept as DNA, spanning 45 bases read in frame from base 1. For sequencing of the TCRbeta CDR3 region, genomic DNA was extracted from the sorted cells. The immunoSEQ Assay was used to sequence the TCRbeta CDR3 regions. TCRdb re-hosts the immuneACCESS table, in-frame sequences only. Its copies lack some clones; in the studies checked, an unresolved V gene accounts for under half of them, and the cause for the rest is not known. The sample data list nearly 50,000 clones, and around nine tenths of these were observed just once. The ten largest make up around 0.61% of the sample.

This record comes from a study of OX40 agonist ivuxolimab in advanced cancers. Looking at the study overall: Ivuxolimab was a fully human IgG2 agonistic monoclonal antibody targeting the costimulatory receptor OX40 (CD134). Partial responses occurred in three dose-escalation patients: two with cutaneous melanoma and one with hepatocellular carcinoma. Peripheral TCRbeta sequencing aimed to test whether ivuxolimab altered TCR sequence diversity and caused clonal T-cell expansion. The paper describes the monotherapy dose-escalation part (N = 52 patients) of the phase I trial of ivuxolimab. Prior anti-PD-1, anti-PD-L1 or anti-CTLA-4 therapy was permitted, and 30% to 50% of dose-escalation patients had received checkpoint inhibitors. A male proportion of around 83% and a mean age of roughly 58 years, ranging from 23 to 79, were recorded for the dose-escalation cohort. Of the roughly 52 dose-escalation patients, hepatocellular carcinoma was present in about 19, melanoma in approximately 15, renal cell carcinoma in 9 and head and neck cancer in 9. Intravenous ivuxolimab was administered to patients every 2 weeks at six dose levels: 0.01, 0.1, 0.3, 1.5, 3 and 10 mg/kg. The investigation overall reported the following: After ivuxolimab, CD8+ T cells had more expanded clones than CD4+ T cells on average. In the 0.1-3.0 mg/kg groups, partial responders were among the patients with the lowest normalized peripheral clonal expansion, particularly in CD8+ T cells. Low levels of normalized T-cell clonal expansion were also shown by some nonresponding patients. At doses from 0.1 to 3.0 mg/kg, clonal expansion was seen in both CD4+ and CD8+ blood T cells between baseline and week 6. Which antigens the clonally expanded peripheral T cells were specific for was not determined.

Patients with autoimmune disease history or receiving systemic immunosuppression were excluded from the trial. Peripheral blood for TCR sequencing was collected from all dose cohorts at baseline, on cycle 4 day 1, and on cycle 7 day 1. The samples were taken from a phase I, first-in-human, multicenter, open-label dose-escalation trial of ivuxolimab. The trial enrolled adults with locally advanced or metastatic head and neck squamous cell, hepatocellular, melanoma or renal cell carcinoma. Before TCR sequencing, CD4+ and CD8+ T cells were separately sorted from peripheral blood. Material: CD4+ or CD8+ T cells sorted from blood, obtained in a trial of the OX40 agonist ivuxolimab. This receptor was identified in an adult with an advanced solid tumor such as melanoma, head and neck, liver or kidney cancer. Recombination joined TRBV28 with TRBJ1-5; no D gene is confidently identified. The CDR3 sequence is CATKSYRLSNQPQHF. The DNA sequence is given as TGTGCCACCAAAAGCTACAGACTAAGCAATCAGCCCCAGCATTTT. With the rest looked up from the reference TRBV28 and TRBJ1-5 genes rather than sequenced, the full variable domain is DVKVTQSSRYLVKRTGEKVFLECVQDMDHENMFWYRQDPGLGLRLIYFSYDVKMKEKGDIPEGYSVSREKKERFSLILESASTNQTSMYLCATKSYRLSNQPQHFGDGTRLSIL.